These T cell receptor beta chains were read from a single sample in a study of metastatic and nonmetastatic thyroid tumors. TCRdb reanalyzed the PCR reads with MiXCR. The sample consists of approximately 41,000 clones, 20% to 30% of them appearing once. What was sequenced was tumor tissue. These receptor sequences come from a female donor with papillary thyroid cancer or a benign thyroid nodule (not recorded which). Some clones in this sample may be carry-over from other donors' samples. Both conserved end residues are trimmed from each CDR3. The order of the fields is V gene, clone size, J gene, CDR3 protein. Clone size, where shown, is once, few, many, or a class for clones that have expanded.

>TRBV11-2|-|TRBJ1-2
ASSMGGRRAETYCYT
>TRBV12-3/TRBV12-4|-|TRBJ1-2
ASSFLGGNGYT
>TRBV20-1|many|TRBJ1-5
SARDLGTVNQPQH
>TRBV9|many|TRBJ2-1
ASSVGSYNEQF
>TRBV7-9|medium-sized|TRBJ1-2
ASSLGGTPTGYT
>TRBV11-2|-|TRBJ1-1
ASSLVPTGNTEAF
>TRBV4-1|once|TRBJ2-7
ASSPHLTAPYKFYEQY
>TRBV20-1|many|TRBJ2-1
SAPLALAGGNNEQF
>TRBV6-1|few|TRBJ1-3
ASNLAGGAEDTIY
>TRBV6-2/TRBV6-3|-|TRBJ2-2
ASSPRKGGETGELF
>TRBV12-3/TRBV12-4|many|TRBJ2-3
ASSLLGGDTDTQY
>TRBV20-1|few|TRBJ2-5
SASRGSVAGQY
>TRBV4-1|-|TRBJ2-3
ASSPRPGQGWDTQY
>TRBV5-5|-|TRBJ1-2
ASSLFQDILGYGYT
>TRBV19|-|TRBJ2-7
ASSIRDRGHEQY